This entry concerns a single T cell receptor beta chain. Sample time point: pre-sensitization, week 0. Specified treatment: therapeutic diphenylcyclopropenone sensitization with weekly scalp DPC. The germline gives CDR1 LGHDT, CDR2 YNNKEL (reference sequence). The CDR3 consists of 17 residues. The V segment lost 0 bases and the J segment 4 bases; nucleotides outside the gene matches: 8. The sample is drawn from a study of human T cells and chemical hapten exposure. Study summary: In the sensitization step, 2% DPC was placed on roughly 2 cm by roughly 2 cm of upper inner arm skin. All patients underwent weekly scalp dosing with diphenylcyclopropenone for the full roughly 25-week study.

It was the library that attached unique molecular identifiers to individual cDNA molecules. As processed by the authors: There were a median of approximately 88,000 TCRs per sample, with a range from about 20,000 to 700,000. TCRdb called the RACE reads again in MiXCR, with one record for every CDR3 protein. The V and J calls shown here were made by TCRdb, not taken from the authors' results. The table shows around 380,000 distinct CDR3 sequences, with around 5.5% occurring only once. Sequenced here: whole blood, sampled in connection with sensitization to the hapten diphenylcyclopropenone (DPC). The origin of this receptor is a woman in her late teens or twenties with alopecia areata. Some clones in this sample may be carry-over from other donors' samples. The rearrangement joins TRBV3-1 to TRBJ2-3; 9 bases line up with TRBD2. CDR3 in DNA: TGTGCCAGCAGCCAAGAGAAGATAGCGGGGGCATCAGATACGCAGTATTTT. Amino acids: CASSQEKIAGASDTQYF.